This T cell receptor (beta chain) was identified in a study of Ad26.COV2.S vaccination and SARS-CoV-2 variants. Turning to the study itself: Dosing was one shot or two shots 56 days apart.

Study-wide results and limits: Reported post-vaccination CD8+ and CD4+ T cell responses to spike showed substantial breadth.

The assay was immunoSEQ multiplex PCR, and TCRdb's table has in-frame clones only and misses some. The repertoire holds roughly 300,000 clones, with 86% as singletons. The CDR3 runs 16 residues. Germline-derived CDR1 and CDR2 are MNHNS and SASEGT. V was pared by 2 bases and J by 5 bases, with 16 bases between. Comments on this clone: Its matching antigen is unknown.

Described treatment: roughly 20 received Ad26.COV2.S at low or high dose, single or two shots; roughly five received placebo; per-sample allocation not given. Sampling took place 63 days after the first vaccine or placebo injection. This chain connects TRBV6-1 to TRBJ2-1; tentative D call: TRBD2 (5 bases). Specimen: peripheral blood, collected in a trial of Ad26.COV2.S vaccine versus placebo. This receptor was identified in a person aged 18-65 years who received the Ad26.COV2.S COVID-19 vaccine or a placebo. Here the CDR3 reads CASSEFGGQPHNEQFF. CDR3 coding DNA: TGTGCCAGCAGTGAATTTGGAGGCCAGCCTCACAATGAGCAGTTCTTC.